This TCR beta chain came from a study of cytomegalovirus exposure and HLA in healthy donors. Germline-derived CDR1 and CDR2 are SGDLS and YYNGEE. The trim removed 6 bases at V and 5 bases at J, leaving 6 bases unmatched. This CDR3 region has 14 residues. This clone was counted once. Libraries were prepared by immunoSEQ multiplex PCR; TCRdb keeps only in-frame clonotypes and omits some of them. This table holds 150,000 to 200,000 clones, around 82% found once. The sample was PBMCs. This TCR came from a woman aged 18-35 years in good health and CMV-seropositive. The chain recombines TRBV9 with TRBJ2-3, with 10 bases matching TRBD1. CDR3 nucleotides: TGTGCCAGCACGCCGGGACAGGGGATAGATACGCAGTATTTT. Translated, it gives CASTPGQGIDTQYF.